Listed here are 23 T cell receptor beta chains from one sample, sequenced in a study of long-term antiretroviral therapy in people with HIV (dated 2022 in TCRdb). Sequencing of the TRB variable region was done with the immunoSEQ hsTCRB v3.0 assay at survey level resolution. TCRdb obtained this table from immuneACCESS and retained in-frame rearrangements with V and J assigned. These tables miss some clones; where compared with another copy, unresolved V genes account for less than half of the shortfall, and the remainder is unexplained. The sample includes about 24,000 clones, with around 83% observed a single time. 23% of the sample rests with the top ten. The specimen was unsorted PBMCs, collected 0.4 years after starting antiretroviral therapy. Receptor source: a man aged 50 to 60 with HIV.

The chain joins TRBV28 to TRBJ1-4; TRBD1 agrees at 8 bases. The CDR3 extends over 14 amino acids. J was trimmed by 11 bases and V by 8 bases; bases with no gene match: 13. Germline V gene lookup returns CDR1 MDHEN and CDR2 SYDVKM. The CDR3 sequence: CASGPQGVEGKLFF. The CDR3 nucleotides are TGTGCCAGCGGCCCACAGGGGGTGGAGGGGAAACTGTTTTTT.

The rearrangement joins TRBV7-6 to TRBJ1-5; D gene ambiguous. Germline CDR1 SGHVS, CDR2 FNYEAQ. The CDR3 runs to 15 residues. Trimming left V 4 bases short and J 1 base short, with 11 bases between. DNA for the CDR3: TGTGCCAGCAGCTCAGAGCCTGGGAGCAATCAGCCCCAGCATTTT. Its translation: CASSSEPGSNQPQHF.

This chain uses TRBV10-3 with TRBJ2-7; TRBD1 aligns across 8 bases. The CDR3 loop spans 12 amino acids. V lost 6 bases to trimming and J lost 7 bases; unmatched junction nucleotides: 5. Germline CDR1 ENHRY, CDR2 SYGVKD. The CDR3, as DNA: TGTGCCATCAGGCAGGGGGCGGATGAGCAGTACTTC. Encoded protein: CAIRQGADEQYF.

This chain connects TRBV7-8 to TRBJ1-1; 8 nucleotides line up with TRBD1. The CDR3 is 18 amino acids. Per germline, CDR1 SGHVS and CDR2 FQNEAQ. V lost 2 bases, J lost 1 base, and 12 bases stayed unmatched. This CDR3 reads CASSLLGTGRSSNTEAFF. The CDR3 region has the DNA TGTGCCAGCAGCTTATTAGGGACAGGAAGGAGTTCGAACACTGAAGCTTTCTTT.

This clone was detected only once. V usage is TRBV30 and J usage is TRBJ2-3; weak D call: TRBD2 (6 bases). This CDR3 is built from 13 residues. The ends were cut back, 2 bases at V and 6 bases at J, with 12 bases in the middle. The germline gives CDR1 GTSNPN, CDR2 SVGIG (reference sequence). Written as DNA, the CDR3 is TGTGCCTGGAGTAGGCGGGCGGGGGATACGCAGTATTTT. It yields the protein CAWSRRAGDTQYF.

The chain uses TRBV2 and TRBJ1-5; D might be TRBD1 (5 bases). The CDR3 totals 14 residues. CDR1 is SNHLY and CDR2 is FYNNEI in the germline V gene. Trimming removed 7 bases at V and 5 bases at J, with 15 bases between. DNA for the CDR3: TGTGCCAGCAAAAACGCAGGGAGAGATCAGCCCCAGCATTTT. Translating gives CASKNAGRDQPQHF.

The V and J genes are TRBV5-1 and TRBJ2-1; 12 bases line up with TRBD2. This CDR3 has 15 residues. V lost 4 bases, J lost 4 bases, and 3 bases stayed unmatched. Germline-derived CDR1 and CDR2 are SGHRS and YFSETQ. CDR3 in amino acids: CASSATSGGYNEQFF. The CDR3 region has the DNA TGCGCCAGCAGCGCTACTAGCGGGGGGTACAATGAGCAGTTCTTC. The full variable domain, rest sourced from reference TRBV5-1 and TRBJ2-1, is KAGVTQTPRYLIKTRGQQVTLSCSPISGHRSVSWYQQTPGQGLQFLFEYFSETQRNKGNFPGRFSGRQFSNSRSEMNVSTLELGDSALYLCASSATSGGYNEQFFGPGTRLTVL.

The V gene is TRBV18, the J gene TRBJ1-1, with D tentatively TRBD1 (6 bases). Germline-derived CDR1 and CDR2 are KGHSH and LQKENI. Trimming shortened V by 6 bases and J by 1 base, and 12 bases separated the two germline ends. The CDR3 sequence is 14 residues long. CDR3 nucleotide sequence: TGTGCCAGCTCGCACAGGGAGCCGAACACTGAAGCTTTCTTT. It codes for CASSHREPNTEAFF.

In its sample, this clone was seen once. The CDR3 DNA reads TGTGCCAGCAGTCAACTGCGGGATGAAGCTTTCTTT. Encoded protein: CASSQLRDEAFF. The chain uses TRBV28 and TRBJ1-1; no definite D call. Germline V CDR1 and CDR2: MDHEN, SYDVKM. The CDR3 is 12 amino acids. Trimming removed 5 bases from V and 7 bases from J, with 11 bases in between. Supplemented by reference TRBV28 and TRBJ1-1, the full variable domain reads DVKVTQSSRYLVKRTGEKVFLECVQDMDHENMFWYRQDPGLGLRLIYFSYDVKMKEKGDIPEGYSVSREKKERFSLILESASTNQTSMYLCASSQLRDEAFFGQGTRLTVV.

The CDR3 loop is CATRGAEGPYGYTF. For the CDR3, the DNA is TGTGCCACCAGGGGGGCAGAAGGTCCCTATGGCTACACCTTC. The rearrangement joins TRBV19 to TRBJ1-2, with TRBD1 matching over 7 bases. Unmatched junction bases numbered 12, after V lost 10 bases and J lost 4 bases. Germline V gene data show CDR1 as LNHDA and CDR2 as SQIVND (reference sequence). The CDR3 consists of 14 residues.

The chain employs TRBV10-3 and TRBJ1-1; 9 bases align to TRBD1. From germline, CDR1 is ENHRY and CDR2 SYGVKD. The ends lost 7 bases at V and 4 bases at J; junction bases unmatched: 10. There are 15 residues in the CDR3. As DNA, the CDR3 is TGTGCCATCATCATCATACAGGGGGCACGCACTGAAGCTTTCTTT. Amino acids: CAIIIIQGARTEAFF.

The sample holds one count of this clone. The rearrangement joins TRBV2 to TRBJ1-2; tentative D call: TRBD1 (5 bases). CDR3 length: 15 amino acids. Trimming removed 6 bases from V and 1 base from J, with 15 bases in between. Germline CDR1 is SNHLY and CDR2 is FYNNEI. The CDR3 DNA follows: TGTGCCAGCAGCGCCCCTCGGACACATAACTATGGCTACACCTTC. Amino acids: CASSAPRTHNYGYTF. The full variable domain, completed using reference TRBV2 and TRBJ1-2, is EPEVTQTPSHQVTQMGQEVILRCVPISNHLYFYWYRQILGQKVEFLVSFYNNEISEKSEIFDDQFSVERPDGSNFTLKIRSTKLEDSAMYFCASSAPRTHNYGYTFGSGTRLTVV.

V gene TRBV6-6 combines with J gene TRBJ1-5; tentatively, D is TRBD1 (5 bases). CDR1 MNHNY and CDR2 SVGAGI come from the germline V gene (reference sequence). Trimming took 5 bases from V and 6 from J, leaving 20 bases between them. The length of the CDR3 is 16 residues. This chain's CDR3 is CASSPRGGSGPQPQHF. CDR3 coding DNA: TGTGCCAGCAGTCCTAGGGGAGGGTCAGGGCCTCAGCCCCAGCATTTT.

This rearrangement joins TRBV7-6 to TRBJ1-5, with a weak D call TRBD1 (5 bases). Between the trimmed V and J ends, which lost 0 bases and 1 base, there was a span of 7 bases. This CDR3 has 15 amino acids. Per the germline V gene, CDR1 is SGHVS and CDR2 is FNYEAQ. This CDR3 reads CASSLAAGSNQPQHF. Written as DNA, the CDR3 is TGTGCCAGCAGCTTAGCGGCAGGGAGCAATCAGCCCCAGCATTTT.

This clone occurred once. V gene TRBV6-5 combines with J gene TRBJ1-1, with D perhaps TRBD1 (5 bases). Germline CDR1 MNHEY, CDR2 SVGAGI. V shed 2 bases and J shed 4 bases, with 17 bases lying between them. CDR3 length: 16 residues. CDR3: CASSYVAGTMGTEAFF. The DNA of the CDR3 is TGTGCCAGCAGTTACGTGGCAGGGACGATGGGCACTGAAGCTTTCTTT.

This chain uses TRBV6-6 with TRBJ1-1; unclear D gene. V was pared by 8 bases and J by 1 base, with 20 bases between. The CDR3 is 16 residues long. The germline V gene encodes CDR1 MNHNY and CDR2 SVGAGI (reference sequence). DNA of the CDR3: TGTGCCAGCCTCGGCCTACAGTCGCCTAGGAACACTGAAGCTTTCTTT. This translates into CASLGLQSPRNTEAFF.

The chain recombines TRBV7-2 with TRBJ2-2, with 9 positions matching TRBD2. CDR1 SGHTA and CDR2 FQGNSA come from the germline V gene. The CDR3 length is 15 residues. V shed 4 bases and J 5 bases; nucleotides not matched to a gene: 5. CDR3 protein: CASSSLAGFTGELFF. The CDR3 DNA sequence: TGTGCCAGCAGCTCCCTAGCGGGGTTTACCGGGGAGCTGTTTTTT.

The chain recombines TRBV7-3 with TRBJ1-2; a weak D match, TRBD1 (6 bases). V lost 6 bases and J 14 bases, leaving 22 bases between the germline ends. Germline V gives CDR1 SGHTA, CDR2 FQGTGA. The length of the CDR3 is 13 residues. This chain's CDR3 is CASSSRATGPFTF. The CDR3 DNA reads TGTGCCAGCAGTTCGCGGGCTACAGGGCCCTTTACCTTC.

This clone was seen only once. The genes are TRBV6-5 and TRBJ1-2, with D perhaps matching TRBD1 (5 bases). The CDR3 is made up of 15 amino acids. CDR1 and CDR2 from the germline V gene are MNHEY and SVGAGI. Trimming removed 5 bases from V and 7 bases from J, with 20 bases in between. CDR3 sequence: CASSPPRGRESGYTF. CDR3 DNA: TGTGCCAGCAGTCCCCCTCGGGGGAGAGAGAGTGGCTACACCTTC.

The chain carries TRBV11-2 and TRBJ2-7; 9 bases agree with TRBD2. Per the germline V gene, CDR1 is SGHAT and CDR2 is FQNNGV. This CDR3 comprises 15 residues. The trim removed 5 bases at V and 3 bases at J, leaving 8 bases unmatched. The CDR3 bases are TGTGCCAGCAGCCCCGCCGGGACTAGCTACTACGAGCAGTACTTC. Protein sequence: CASSPAGTSYYEQYF.

The chain recombines TRBV6-1 with TRBJ1-1; D remains unclear. CDR3 length: 19 amino acids. Per the germline V gene, CDR1 is MNHNS and CDR2 is SASEGT. V was clipped by 0 bases and J by 1 base, with 21 bases between them. CDR3 bases: TGTGCCAGCAGTGAAGCGCTATCCTTCTCAGACATAACGAACACTGAAGCTTTCTTT. This translates into CASSEALSFSDITNTEAFF.

This chain joins TRBV10-2 and TRBJ2-7; D remains unclear. Trimming pared 3 bases from V and 0 bases from J, leaving 9 bases between. This CDR3 is 14 amino acids long. In germline, CDR1 is WSHSY, CDR2 SAAADI. CDR3 residues: CASSDAGSSYEQYF. CDR3 sequence (DNA): TGCGCCAGCAGTGACGCAGGATCCTCCTACGAGCAGTACTTC.

The gene calls are TRBV19 and TRBJ1-2, with 7 bases lining up with TRBD1. The CDR3 runs to 12 residues. The junction had 1 base not matched to a gene; V was cut back by 5 bases and J by 4 bases. Per the germline V gene, CDR1 is LNHDA and CDR2 is SQIVND (reference sequence). The CDR3 region is CASSGDSYGYTF. CDR3 coding DNA: TGTGCCAGTAGTGGGGACAGCTATGGCTACACCTTC.